The next 6 T cell receptor beta chains were all read from a single sample in a study of Ad26.COV2.S vaccination and SARS-CoV-2 variants. Clones were sequenced by immunoSEQ multiplex PCR, and TCRdb holds only the in-frame ones, with some missing. Here the sample spans about 680,000 clones, more than 80% being singletons. Treatment indicated: approximately 18 received Ad26.COV2.S at low or high dose, single or two shots; about 5 received placebo; per-sample allocation not given. Samples analyzed were those drawn on day 63 after the first vaccine or placebo injection. The sequencing used peripheral blood, collected in a trial of Ad26.COV2.S vaccine versus placebo. The receptor set was obtained from a person between 18 and 65 years old who received the Ad26.COV2.S COVID-19 vaccine or a placebo.

This rearrangement joins TRBV10-3 to TRBJ2-1; D may match TRBD1 or TRBD2 (5 bases each). CDR1 is ENHRY and CDR2 is SYGVKD in the germline V gene. Trimming removed 8 bases at V and 3 bases at J, with 17 bases between. The CDR3 spans 15 residues. CDR3 bases: TGTGCCATCCTCGGGACGTCCACGGGCTACAATGAGCAGTTCTTC. Its protein is CAILGTSTGYNEQFF.

CDR3 sequence: CASSQGTVNSPLHF. The DNA of the CDR3 is TGTGCCAGCAGCCAAGGGACAGTGAATTCACCCCTCCACTTT. The chain links TRBV3-1 (or the pseudogene TRBV3-2) to TRBJ1-6, with TRBD1 as a possible D gene (6 bases). The germline V gene has CDR1 LGHDT and CDR2 YNNKEL (reference sequence). V lost 1 base, J lost 7 bases, and 8 bases lay in between. CDR3 length equals 14 residues.

The CDR3, as DNA: TGTGCCAGCAGCTTAGAAAGCGGGGGGGAGGCTACAGATACGCAGTATTTT. Protein sequence: CASSLESGGEATDTQYF. The chain recombines TRBV7-2 with TRBJ2-3; 10 bases are shared with TRBD2. The CDR3 loop spans 17 amino acids. V lost 1 base, J lost 3 bases, and 7 bases stayed unmatched. Germline V lookup: CDR1 SGHTA, CDR2 FQGNSA.

This clone has a single count. This specimen includes other DNA sequences encoding the same CDR3. This chain joins TRBV2 and TRBJ2-1, with 9 bases lining up with TRBD2. CDR3 length: 15 residues. Germline CDR1 reads SNHLY; CDR2 reads FYNNEI. Trimming at V came to 5 bases and at J to 0 bases, leaving 2 bases not matched to a gene. CDR3: CASSSGRSSYNEQFF. DNA for the CDR3: TGTGCCAGCAGTAGCGGGAGGAGCTCCTACAATGAGCAGTTCTTC.

The chain joins TRBV10-3 to TRBJ2-3, with 7 bases identical to TRBD1. The CDR3 spans 17 residues. The V and J ends lost 0 bases and 1 base, in that order; junction bases with no gene match: 7. The germline V gene has CDR1 ENHRY and CDR2 SYGVKD. This CDR3 is CAISESRGGSGTDTQYF. The DNA of the CDR3 is TGTGCCATCAGTGAGTCGAGAGGGGGCTCGGGCACAGATACGCAGTATTTT.

This chain links TRBV30 with TRBJ1-2, with D uncertain. The germline gives CDR1 GTSNPN, CDR2 SVGIG (reference sequence). Trimming left V 2 bases short and J 7 bases short, with 23 bases between. The CDR3 runs 16 residues. This chain's CDR3 is CAWSPRPGRLMLGYTF. The CDR3 nucleotides read TGTGCCTGGAGTCCACGCCCGGGCAGGTTGATGCTTGGCTACACCTTC.